Shown below are 17 T cell receptor beta chains from a single sample sequenced in a study of radiation and T cells in renal cell carcinoma. The treatment denotes: treatment-naive control, cytoreductive nephrectomy. Here immunoSEQ multiplex PCR was the method, and the copy in TCRdb shows in-frame clones only, minus some. The sample carries thousands of clones, about 65% recorded once. Sequenced material: tumor tissue, taken from a patient whose treatment was nephrectomy without radiotherapy. All receptors come from a woman aged 70-85 years with renal cell carcinoma.

This chain joins TRBV6-6 and TRBJ1-3; D might be TRBD1 (6 bases). This CDR3 has 14 amino acids. Trimming cost V 6 bases and J 1 base, with 10 bases left between them. Germline V gene lookup returns CDR1 MNHNY and CDR2 SVGAGI (reference sequence). The CDR3 loop reads CASREQGSGNTIYF. The CDR3 DNA follows: TGTGCCAGCAGAGAACAGGGATCTGGAAACACCATATATTTT.

This chain links TRBV5-6 with TRBJ2-6, with a tentative D call TRBD1 (6 bases). Per the germline V gene, CDR1 is SGHDT and CDR2 is YYEEEE. The CDR3 extends over 18 amino acids. Trimming left V 0 bases short and J 0 bases short, with 13 bases between. The DNA for the CDR3 is TGTGCCAGCAGCTTGGGGGGGCAGAGTTCCTCTGGGGCCAACGTCCTGACTTTC. Residues: CASSLGGQSSSGANVLTF.

This clone has just a few counts. The V call is TRBV25-1, the J call TRBJ1-2; possibly TRBD1 for D (5 bases). V lost 2 bases and J 7 bases, leaving 11 bases between the germline ends. This CDR3 spans 13 amino acids. CDR1 is MGHDK, CDR2 SYGVNS, per germline. The CDR3: CASSEVQGGGYTF. For the CDR3, the DNA is TGTGCCAGCAGTGAAGTGCAGGGAGGTGGCTACACCTTC.

The chain recombines TRBV5-1 with TRBJ2-7; D gene unclear. Germline V gives CDR1 SGHRS, CDR2 YFSETQ. CDR3 size: 13 residues. Trimming took off 3 bases at V and 6 bases at J, with 13 bases between the two ends. The CDR3 loop is CASSYGPGGEQYF. The CDR3 region has the DNA TGCGCCAGCAGCTACGGCCCCGGCGGCGAGCAGTACTTC.

Comments on this clone: The germline gene is not matched at one end of the junction; a read error may be the cause. For the CDR3, the DNA is TGTGCCAGCAGTCCAGACAGGGGATCACCCCCCCACTTT. Translating gives CASSPDRGSPPHF. The chain recombines TRBV6-1 with TRBJ1-6, with TRBD1 matching over 8 bases. Germline V CDR1 and CDR2: MNHNS, SASEGT. The CDR3 covers 13 residues.

This chain connects TRBV5-6 to TRBJ2-1, with TRBD1 matching over 10 bases. The CDR3 is 16 amino acids. V was clipped by 4 bases and J by 3 bases; unmatched bases: 7. Germline CDR1 is SGHDT and CDR2 is YYEEEE. CDR3 loop: CASSLTGTGVYNEQFF. In nucleotides, the CDR3 is TGTGCCAGCAGCCTGACCGGGACAGGGGTCTACAATGAGCAGTTCTTC.

The chain uses TRBV27 and TRBJ2-2, with unresolved D. The CDR3 is made up of 13 amino acids. V was pared by 2 bases and J by 4 bases, with 5 bases between. Germline CDR1 is MNHEY and CDR2 is SMNVEV (reference sequence). The CDR3 sequence is CASSLGITGELFF. The CDR3 DNA follows: TGTGCCAGCAGTTTAGGGATCACCGGGGAGCTGTTTTTT.

The chain joins TRBV10-1 to TRBJ2-7, with 8 bases aligning to TRBD1. From germline, CDR1 is WNHNN and CDR2 SYGVQD (reference sequence). V trimming: 0 bases; J trimming: 2 bases; junction bases outside the gene matches: 6. There are 16 residues in the CDR3. As DNA, the CDR3 is TGCGCCAGCAGTGAGTCGCCACGGGACAGGACCTACGAGCAGTACTTC. Translation gives CASSESPRDRTYEQYF.

This sequence joins TRBV11-1 and TRBJ2-1, with 8 bases aligning to TRBD2. The CDR3 is 14 residues long. The ends lost 4 bases at V and 16 bases at J; junction bases unmatched: 15. Germline loops: CDR1 SGHAT, CDR2 FQDESV (reference sequence). The CDR3 DNA reads as TGTGCCAGCAGCTCGAGGGAATCGGGGGGGCGAGAATTCTTC. It translates to CASSSRESGGREFF.

In regard to this clone: A junction end diverges from the germline sequence, so it may reflect a read error. The CDR3 sequence: CASSGYTRTSWEQCF. CDR3 coding DNA: TGCGCCAGCAGTGGTTACACGAGGACTAGCTGGGAGCAGTGCTTC. The chain couples TRBV10-1 to TRBJ2-7; 8 bases are a match to TRBD2. This CDR3 is built from 15 residues. CDR1 WNHNN and CDR2 SYGVQD come from the germline V gene (reference sequence).

The V gene is TRBV5-1, the J gene TRBJ1-2, with 8 bases identical to TRBD1. Germline V gives CDR1 SGHRS, CDR2 YFSETQ. Trimming removed 4 bases from V and 4 bases from J; junction bases left unmatched: 6. The CDR3 is 14 residues long. The CDR3 loop is CASSPETGGYGYTF. The DNA for the CDR3 is TGCGCCAGCAGCCCCGAAACAGGGGGCTATGGCTACACCTTC.

This chain uses TRBV11-2 with TRBJ1-2; possible D gene TRBD1, 6 bases. This CDR3 is built from 13 residues. Trimming stripped 6 bases from V and 8 bases from J, with 16 bases between. The germline V gene has CDR1 SGHAT and CDR2 FQNNGV. The CDR3, as DNA: TGTGCCAGCAGTCCTACAGGGCCGCGAGGCTACACCTTC. Translation: CASSPTGPRGYTF.

V gene TRBV6-1 combines with J gene TRBJ1-5; the D gene is possibly TRBD1 (5 bases). In germline, CDR1 is MNHNS, CDR2 SASEGT. With 4 bases removed from V and 5 bases from J, the gap between germline ends came to 9 bases. The CDR3 extends over 13 amino acids. The CDR3 is CASSAGHHQPQHF. In DNA form, the CDR3 reads TGTGCCAGCAGTGCCGGACACCATCAGCCCCAGCATTTT.

The sample holds a few counts of this clone. This sequence joins TRBV9 and TRBJ1-1; tentatively, D is TRBD1 (5 bases). V was clipped by 0 bases and J by 4 bases, with 10 bases between them. This CDR3 contains 14 residues. CDR1 and CDR2 from the germline V gene are SGDLS and YYNGEE. CDR3 in DNA: TGTGCCAGCAGCGTAGTGGGGGTGGGCACTGAAGCTTTCTTT. Its translation: CASSVVGVGTEAFF.

The CDR3 coding sequence is TGTGCCAGCAGCTTCTGGAGGGGAGCCCAGTCCTATGGCTACACCTTC. Residues: CASSFWRGAQSYGYTF. The chain combines TRBV7-2 with TRBJ1-2; tentatively, D is TRBD1 (5 bases). Trimming shortened V by 3 bases and J by 4 bases, and 18 bases separated the two germline ends. The CDR3 is 16 amino acids. CDR1 and CDR2 from the germline V gene are SGHTA and FQGNSA.

This chain joins TRBV6-6 and TRBJ1-4; maybe TRBD1 (6 bases). The germline V and J ends were trimmed by 6 bases and 8 bases, with 13 bases remaining between them. CDR1 and CDR2 from the germline V gene are MNHNY and SVGAGI (reference sequence). The CDR3 totals 13 residues. This CDR3 reads CASRPTGTEKLFF. DNA for the CDR3: TGTGCCAGCAGGCCTACCGGGACAGAAAAACTGTTTTTT.

On this clone itself: A read error may account for a junction end that differs from germline. The chain combines TRBV6-6 with TRBJ1-1; maybe TRBD1 (6 bases). Germline-derived CDR1 and CDR2 are MNHNY and SVGAGI (reference sequence). This CDR3 has 16 amino acids. CDR3 residues: CASSYAIQGLNPEAFF. CDR3 coding DNA: TGTGCCAGCAGTTACGCGATACAGGGTTTGAACCCTGAAGCTTTCTTT.